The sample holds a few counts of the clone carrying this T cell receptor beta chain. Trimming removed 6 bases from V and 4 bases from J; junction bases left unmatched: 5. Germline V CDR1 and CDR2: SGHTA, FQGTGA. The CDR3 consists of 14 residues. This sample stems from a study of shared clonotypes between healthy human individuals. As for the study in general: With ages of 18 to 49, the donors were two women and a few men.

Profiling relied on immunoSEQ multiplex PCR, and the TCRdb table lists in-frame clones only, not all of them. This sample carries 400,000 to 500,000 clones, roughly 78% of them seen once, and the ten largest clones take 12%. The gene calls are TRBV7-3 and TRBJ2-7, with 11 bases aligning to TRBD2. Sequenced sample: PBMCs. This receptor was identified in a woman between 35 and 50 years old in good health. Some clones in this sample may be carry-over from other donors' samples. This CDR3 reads CASSGTSGDYEQYF. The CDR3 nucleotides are TGTGCCAGCAGTGGGACTAGCGGAGATTACGAGCAGTACTTC.